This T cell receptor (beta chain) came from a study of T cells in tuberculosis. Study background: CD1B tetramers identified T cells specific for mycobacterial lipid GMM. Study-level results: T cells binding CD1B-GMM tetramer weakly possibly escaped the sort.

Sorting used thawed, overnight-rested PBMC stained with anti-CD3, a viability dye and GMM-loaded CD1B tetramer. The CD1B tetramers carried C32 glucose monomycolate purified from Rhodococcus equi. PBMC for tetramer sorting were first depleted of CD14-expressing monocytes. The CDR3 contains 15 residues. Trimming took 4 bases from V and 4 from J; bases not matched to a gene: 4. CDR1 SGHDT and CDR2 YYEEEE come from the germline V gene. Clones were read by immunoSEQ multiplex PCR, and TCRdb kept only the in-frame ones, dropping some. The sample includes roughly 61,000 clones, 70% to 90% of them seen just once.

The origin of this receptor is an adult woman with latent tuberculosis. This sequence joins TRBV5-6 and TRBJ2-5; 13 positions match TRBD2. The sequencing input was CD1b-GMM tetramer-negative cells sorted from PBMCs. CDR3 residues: CASSLGLAGLETQYF. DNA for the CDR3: TGTGCCAGCAGCCTGGGACTAGCGGGATTAGAGACCCAGTACTTC.